These 16 T cell receptor beta chains were all obtained from the same sample, sequenced in a study of blood T cells in healthy people across ages. A sample-barcoded 5' primer and a J-beta primer mix were used in a second PCR of roughly 7 to 11 cycles. In TCRdb, the 5' RACE reads were re-called with MiXCR into one record per CDR3 protein. The data contain approximately 800,000 distinct CDR3 sequences, 56% of them singletons. The sequenced sample consisted of blood. These receptors were obtained from a man between 40 and 49 years old in good health.

The chain uses TRBV28 and TRBJ2-7; 7 bases are shared with TRBD1. The J call is doubtful: the DNA matches TRBJ2-5 better. Germline CDR1 MDHEN, CDR2 SYDVKM. The CDR3 extends over 15 amino acids. CDR3 coding DNA: TGTGCCAGCAGTACTGGACAGGCCGAACTAGAGACCCAGTACTTC. Translation gives CASSTGQAELETQYF.

At least ten counts were recorded for this clonotype. V and J are TRBV5-6 and TRBJ2-7; D gene ambiguous. CDR3 size: 13 residues. CDR1 is SGHDT and CDR2 is YYEEEE in the germline V gene. Trimming took off 0 bases at V and 0 bases at J, with 4 bases between the two ends. In DNA, the CDR3 is TGTGCCAGCAGCTTGGTCTCCTCCTACGAGCAGTACTTC. Amino acid sequence: CASSLVSSYEQYF.

The chain employs TRBV6-2 or TRBV6-3 and TRBJ1-6; tentative D call: TRBD1 (6 bases). The CDR3 is 11 residues long. V lost 8 bases to trimming and J lost 9 bases, with 8 bases between them. CDR1 is MNHEY and CDR2 is SVGEGT in the germline V gene. In nucleotides, the CDR3 is TGTGCCAGCGGACAGCTTTCACCCCTCCACTTT. Its protein is CASGQLSPLHF.

The chain is built from TRBV6-1 and TRBJ1-1; a possible D gene is TRBD1 (5 bases). The CDR3 is 17 residues long. Germline CDR1 and CDR2: MNHNS and SASEGT. The ends were cut back, 8 bases at V and 1 base at J, with 23 bases in the middle. In DNA, the CDR3 is TGTGCCAGCGTCCGAGTCGGAGGGGCGGGGGGGAACACTGAAGCTTTCTTT. The encoded protein is CASVRVGGAGGNTEAFF.

This clonotype came up a few times. The chain recombines TRBV12-3 or TRBV12-4 with TRBJ2-1; D is unclear. The V end lost 5 bases, the J end lost 6 bases, and 14 bases lay between the germline ends. There are 14 residues in the CDR3. CDR3 amino acids: CASSGIGFPNEQFF. As DNA, the CDR3 is TGTGCCAGCAGTGGGATCGGGTTCCCCAATGAGCAGTTCTTC.

The rearrangement uses TRBV4-2 and TRBJ1-6, with unresolved D. Germline CDR1 LGHNA, CDR2 YNFKEQ. The CDR3 loop spans 18 amino acids. Trimming pared 4 bases from V and 0 bases from J, leaving 16 bases between. The CDR3 DNA follows: TGTGCCAGCAGCCTTCGCGGGTCCTCGAGCTCCTATAATTCACCCCTCCACTTT. Its translation: CASSLRGSSSSYNSPLHF.

V usage is TRBV20-1 and J usage is TRBJ2-5; no firm D call. The CDR3 contains 13 residues. Looked up from germline, CDR1 is DFQATT and CDR2 is SNEGSKA (reference sequence). The V gene lost 5 bases and the J gene lost 2 bases, with 12 bases spanning the gap. The CDR3 here is CSAFAVTQETQYF. The DNA for the CDR3 is TGCAGTGCTTTTGCGGTTACTCAAGAGACCCAGTACTTC.

The rearrangement uses TRBV27 and TRBJ1-1, with TRBD1 as a possible D gene (5 bases). This CDR3 has 14 residues. Trimming shortened V by 3 bases and J by 4 bases, and 12 bases separated the two germline ends. In germline, CDR1 is MNHEY, CDR2 SMNVEV (reference sequence). For the CDR3, the DNA is TGTGCCAGCAGTTTCTCCGGGGGTGGCACTGAAGCTTTCTTT. Translated: CASSFSGGGTEAFF.

The chain employs TRBV7-9 and TRBJ2-1, with TRBD1 matching 12 bases. The ends lost 4 bases at V and 8 bases at J; junction bases unmatched: 9. Germline lookup yields CDR1 SEHNR and CDR2 FQNEAQ (reference sequence). The CDR3 spans 16 residues. The CDR3 reads CASSSTTGQGAYEQFF. The CDR3 DNA sequence: TGTGCCAGCAGCTCGACTACGGGACAGGGGGCCTATGAGCAGTTCTTC.

V gene TRBV9 combines with J gene TRBJ2-3; maybe TRBD2 (7 bases). The length of the CDR3 is 16 residues. Trimming stripped 0 bases from V and 6 bases from J, with 17 bases between. Germline CDR1 reads SGDLS; CDR2 reads YYNGEE. CDR3 sequence (DNA): TGTGCCAGCAGCGTAGATCGCGGGGGCGAGACGGATACGCAGTATTTT. It is translated as CASSVDRGGETDTQYF.

This clonotype has only a few counts. The chain combines TRBV29-1 with TRBJ2-5, with D hard to call. Germline CDR1 reads SQVTM; CDR2 reads ANQGSEA. Trimming removed 4 bases from V and 5 bases from J, with 14 bases in between. CDR3 length equals 13 residues. DNA for the CDR3: TGCAGCGTTGGAGCAGGATCTTGGGAGACCCAGTACTTC. It specifies CSVGAGSWETQYF. Filled out from reference TRBV29-1 and TRBJ2-5, the complete variable domain reads SAVISQKPSRDICQRGTSLTIQCQVDSQVTMMFWYRQQPGQSLTLIATANQGSEATYESGFVIDKFPISRPNLTFSTLTVSNMSPEDSSIYLCSVGAGSWETQYFGPGTRLLVL.

This clonotype has just a few counts. This chain links TRBV9 with TRBJ2-7, with 12 bases that match TRBD2. Unmatched junction bases numbered 13, after V lost 3 bases and J lost 6 bases. This CDR3 spans 17 amino acids. Germline CDR1 reads SGDLS; CDR2 reads YYNGEE. CDR3 in DNA: TGTGCCAGCAGCGAGGGGGGGACTAGCGGGCGTTCGCGCGAGCAGTACTTC. Its translation: CASSEGGTSGRSREQYF.

This clonotype was detected only a few times. CDR3 nucleotides: TGTGCCAGCAGCCAAGATAGGGCCAGGGCGTTCTTC. Translated: CASSQDRARAFF. This chain joins TRBV14 and TRBJ2-1, with D possibly being TRBD1 (5 bases). The CDR3 is 12 residues long. V lost 0 bases and J 15 bases, leaving 12 bases between the germline ends. CDR1 and CDR2 from the germline V gene are SGHDN and FVKESK.

The rearrangement links TRBV28 to TRBJ1-2; 7 bases are a match to TRBD1. This CDR3 comprises 16 residues. Germline assignment: CDR1 MDHEN and CDR2 SYDVKM. V was clipped by 6 bases and J by 6 bases; unmatched bases: 16. CDR3 nucleotides: TGTGCCAGCAGGGAGGGACAGCCGGGGGGAAGAGATGGCTACACCTTC. Protein product: CASREGQPGGRDGYTF.

This chain joins TRBV20-1 and TRBJ2-7, with D possibly being TRBD1 (5 bases). The V end was cut by 6 bases, the J end by 7 bases, with 25 bases between. The CDR3 covers 15 residues. Germline assignment: CDR1 DFQATT and CDR2 SNEGSKA (reference sequence). CDR3 region: CSAIIGAKPYGEQYF. The CDR3 DNA reads TGCAGTGCCATCATTGGGGCTAAACCCTACGGGGAGCAGTACTTC.

V gene TRBV10-3 combines with J gene TRBJ2-1; D uncertain. Between the trimmed V and J ends, which lost 10 bases and 5 bases, there was a span of 6 bases. CDR3 length: 10 residues. Germline lookup yields CDR1 ENHRY and CDR2 SYGVKD. The CDR3 DNA follows: TGTGCCACCCGGGACAATGAGCAGTTCTTC. Translating it yields CATRDNEQFF.